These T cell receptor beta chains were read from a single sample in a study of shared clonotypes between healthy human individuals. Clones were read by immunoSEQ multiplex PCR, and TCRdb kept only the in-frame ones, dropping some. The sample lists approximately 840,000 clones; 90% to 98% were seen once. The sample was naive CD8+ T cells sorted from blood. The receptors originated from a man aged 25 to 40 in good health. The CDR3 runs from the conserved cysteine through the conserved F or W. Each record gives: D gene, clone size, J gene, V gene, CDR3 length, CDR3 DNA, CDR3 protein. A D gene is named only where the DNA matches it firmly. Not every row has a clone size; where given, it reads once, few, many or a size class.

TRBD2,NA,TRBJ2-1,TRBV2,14,TGTGCCAGCAGTCCGCTAGCGGGAGACAATGAGCAGTTCTTC,CASSPLAGDNEQFF
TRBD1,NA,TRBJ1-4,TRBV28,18,TGTGCCAGCAGTTTACCCCGGTCTCTCGGACAGGGAGATGAAAAACTGTTTTTT,CASSLPRSLGQGDEKLFF
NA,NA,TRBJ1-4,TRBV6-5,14,TGTGCCAGCAGTAACATGAAAGGATATGAAAAACTGTTTTTT,CASSNMKGYEKLFF
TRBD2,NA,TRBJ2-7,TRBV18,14,TGTGCCAGCTCACCCCCTAGCGGGAGCTACGAGCAGTACTTC,CASSPPSGSYEQYF
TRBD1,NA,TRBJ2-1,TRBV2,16,TGTGCCAGCAGTTTAACAGGGGACCAGCCCTACAATGAGCAGTTCTTC,CASSLTGDQPYNEQFF
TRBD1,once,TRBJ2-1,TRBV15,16,TGTGCCACCAGCAGAGCTAGGACAGGGCTCGACAATGAGCAGTTCTTC,CATSRARTGLDNEQFF
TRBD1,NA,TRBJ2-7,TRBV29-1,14,TGCAGCGTTGAAGGGGGGCAGGGGGACTACGAGCAGTACTTC,CSVEGGQGDYEQYF
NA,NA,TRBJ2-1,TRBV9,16,TGTGCCAGCAGCATGGGTAGCGAAGGGGGCTACAATGAGCAGTTCTTC,CASSMGSEGGYNEQFF
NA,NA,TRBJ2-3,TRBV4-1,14,TGCGCCAGCAGCCACTTTCCAAGGACAGATACGCAGTATTTT,CASSHFPRTDTQYF
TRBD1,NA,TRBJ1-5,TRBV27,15,TGTGCCAGCAGTCCAGGACAGGGGGTTTATCAGCCCCAGCATTTT,CASSPGQGVYQPQHF
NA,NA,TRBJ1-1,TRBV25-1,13,TGTGCCAGCAGTGACAGATGGAACACTGAAGCTTTCTTT,CASSDRWNTEAFF
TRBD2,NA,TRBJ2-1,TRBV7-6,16,TGTGCCAGCAGCTTAGGGCAACTAGCGGGATACAATGAGCAGTTCTTC,CASSLGQLAGYNEQFF
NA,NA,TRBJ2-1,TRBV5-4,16,TGTGCCAGCAGCCCGGATGTATCTTTCGGAAACAATGAGCAGTTCTTC,CASSPDVSFGNNEQFF
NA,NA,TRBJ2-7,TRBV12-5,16,TGTGCTAGTGGTGTTCGACAGGCAAGGTGTCCCTACGAGCAGTACTTC,CASGVRQARCPYEQYF
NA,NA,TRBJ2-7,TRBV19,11,TGTGCCAGTAAGGTGGGTTACGAGCAGTACTTC,CASKVGYEQYF
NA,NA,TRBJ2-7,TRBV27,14,TGTGCCAGCAGTTTGTTTGACAGGACCTACGAGCAGTACTTC,CASSLFDRTYEQYF
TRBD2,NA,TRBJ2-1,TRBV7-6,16,TGTGCCAGCAGCTCCAGACTAGCGGGAGAGGCTGATGAGCAGTTCTTC,CASSSRLAGEADEQFF
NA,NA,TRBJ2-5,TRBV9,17,TGTGCCAGCAGCCCGACAGGGTGGGAGCGCGGGAGAGAGACCCAGTACTTC,CASSPTGWERGRETQYF
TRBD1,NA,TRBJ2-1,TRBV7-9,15,TGTGCCAGCTCCGACGACAGGGCCCGCTACAATGAGCAGTTCTTC,CASSDDRARYNEQFF
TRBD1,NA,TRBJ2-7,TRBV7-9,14,TGTGCCAGCAGCCACAGGGGGGTACCCTACGAGCAGTACTTC,CASSHRGVPYEQYF
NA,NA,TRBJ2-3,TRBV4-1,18,TGCGCCAGCAGCCAGAGGATCTTCGACCTATCTAGCACAGATACGCAGTATTTT,CASSQRIFDLSSTDTQYF
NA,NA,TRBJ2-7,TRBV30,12,TGTGCCTGGAGTCTGTCTGGGGGAGAGCAGTACTTC,CAWSLSGGEQYF
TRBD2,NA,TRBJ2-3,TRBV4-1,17,TGCGCCAGCAGCCTAATAGCGGGAGGACCTTCGACAGATACGCAGTATTTT,CASSLIAGGPSTDTQYF
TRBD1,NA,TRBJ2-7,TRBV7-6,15,TGTGCCAGCAGCGAGGAGACAGGGGGAGTTTACGAGCAGTACTTC,CASSEETGGVYEQYF
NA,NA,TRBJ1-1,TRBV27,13,TGTGCCAGCAGTTATGATATGAACACTGAAGCTTTCTTT,CASSYDMNTEAFF
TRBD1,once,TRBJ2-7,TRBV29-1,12,TGCAGCGTTGAAGTCCAGGGGGTCGAGCAGTACTTC,CSVEVQGVEQYF
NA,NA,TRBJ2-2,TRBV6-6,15,TGTGCCAGCAGTTATAAGTTGGAAGGGGCCGGGGAGCTGTTTTTT,CASSYKLEGAGELFF
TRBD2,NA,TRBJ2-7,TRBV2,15,TGTGCCAGCAGCTTCGCGACTAGCGGGTCTCACGAGCAGTACTTC,CASSFATSGSHEQYF
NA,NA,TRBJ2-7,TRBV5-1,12,TGCGCCAGCAGCTTGCGGGGCTACGAGCAGTACTTC,CASSLRGYEQYF